This TCR beta chain was sequenced in a study of tumor-infiltrating lymphocytes in primary liver carcinoma listed by TCRdb under 2017. With respect to the entire study: The five patients, three men and two women aged 30 to 69 years, had hepatocellular carcinoma (four) or combined HCC and intrahepatic cholangiocarcinoma (one). The approximately 24 tumor region samples were profiled with Agilent mRNA microarrays so that TCRbeta repertoire diversity could be related to the local molecular phenotype. TCRbeta repertoire sequencing, expression microarrays and whole-exome sequencing were combined in the study across five regions of each liver tumor, with adjacent normal tissue and blood also included. The five patients had tumors of stage T1-T3 N0M0, with maximum diameters ranging from roughly 4.2 to 10 cm. Technical replicate repertoires showed high reproducibility, with mean shared-clone rates roughly 0.89 and correlation coefficients above 0.95. Roughly 3.5 to 7.5 million productive TCRbeta reads were obtained per sample, and no significant difference in read depth was found between tissue types. A total of 35 specimens from 5 patients underwent TCRbeta repertoire sequencing, comprising around 25 tumor regions, 5 adjacent noncancerous liver tissues and 5 peripheral blood samples.

The paper's findings and limits, for the study overall: Repertoire overlap was found to be higher between tumor regions (mean around 35%) than between tumor-adjacent (around 17%) or tumor-blood (approximately 15%) pairs, consistent with antigen-driven expansion. Because only the TCR beta chain was sequenced and unpaired alpha chains were not captured, true repertoire diversity is likely underestimated. Bulk unsorted samples precluded comparing CD4+ and CD8+ T cell repertoires. Only four or five patients were included in the study, and the authors note that the findings should be validated in a larger study. Only about 7-24% of top clones were present in all five regions of a tumor, suggesting spatial heterogeneity of tumor-infiltrating T cells. Compared with blood, tumors had a significantly larger share of the repertoire taken up by the top 250 clones (p = 0.039).

Using a constant-region primer and ProtoScript II reverse transcriptase, TCRbeta-specific cDNA was reverse-transcribed from approximately 0.55 ug total RNA. Construction of the TCRbeta libraries relied on three nested rounds of multiplex PCR, following a slightly modified ARM-PCR procedure. Sample barcodes and Illumina adapters were attached in a final 25-cycle PCR using Deep VentR polymerase. Before sequencing, amplicons between 200 and 500 bp were purified from gel using a QIAquick gel extraction kit. The TCRbeta amplicons were sequenced with 250-bp paired-end reads on an Illumina HiSeq 2500. Processing in the source paper ran as follows. Trimmomatic v0.33 was used to quality-trim the reads, and FLASH v1.2.11 was used to merge paired reads so that full CDR3 sequences could be recovered. V, D and J germline segments were assigned to the rearranged TCRbeta sequences using MiGEC v1.2.1b. Clonotype statistics, along with Shannon-Wiener diversity indices, were calculated using VDJtools v1.0.0. Except for diversity analysis, only the 250 most abundant clonotypes of each sample were used in subsequent analyses to reduce sampling bias. TCRdb handled the public reads itself, with Q25 trimming in fastp and clone calling in MiXCR, and kept productive beta chains. Rows with a matching CDR3 protein are joined into one entry that keeps the most common DNA and genes. TCRdb's processing, not the authors' own work, is the source of the V and J calls. The sample table holds approximately 53,000 distinct CDR3 sequences, of which 60% to 80% were seen once. 24% of the sample rests with the top ten.

Comment on this clonotype: Its recognized antigen is unknown. A read error may account for a junction end that differs from germline.

Total RNA and DNA were co-extracted without cell sorting from approximately 20-30 mg of bulk tissue using the AllPrep DNA/RNA mini kit. Between late 2015 and March 2016, a few patients in China with histopathologically diagnosed primary liver carcinoma had surgical resection. At the time of sampling, the patients had chronic HBV infection and had not received any treatment. Five spatially separated regions were sampled from each tumor: the superior, inferior, left-lateral and right-lateral poles, plus the tumor centre. Histological examination found more than 80% viable tumor cells in every tumor sample. Pieces of fresh tumor and adjacent tissue were cut in half, with one half kept in RNAlater at -80 degrees C and the other half sent for histology. Sample: liver tumor tissue from sampling region 5. The sample's cell subset or site label, decoded: tumor region T5, tumor centre. The TCR was taken from a man aged 35-49 years with primary liver carcinoma and hepatitis B virus infection.

The DNA reads TGCGCCAGCAGCCCCCCGGGCCAGGCAGATACGCAGAATTTT. Translated, it gives CASSPPGQADTQNF. The chain is encoded by TRBV11-2 joined to TRBJ2-3; the D gene remains uncertain. CDR1 SGHAT and CDR2 FQNNGV were looked up in the germline V gene. The cysteine opens and the phenylalanine closes a CDR3 of 14 amino acids. CDR3 DNA only is kept here, 42 bases in frame from base 1.